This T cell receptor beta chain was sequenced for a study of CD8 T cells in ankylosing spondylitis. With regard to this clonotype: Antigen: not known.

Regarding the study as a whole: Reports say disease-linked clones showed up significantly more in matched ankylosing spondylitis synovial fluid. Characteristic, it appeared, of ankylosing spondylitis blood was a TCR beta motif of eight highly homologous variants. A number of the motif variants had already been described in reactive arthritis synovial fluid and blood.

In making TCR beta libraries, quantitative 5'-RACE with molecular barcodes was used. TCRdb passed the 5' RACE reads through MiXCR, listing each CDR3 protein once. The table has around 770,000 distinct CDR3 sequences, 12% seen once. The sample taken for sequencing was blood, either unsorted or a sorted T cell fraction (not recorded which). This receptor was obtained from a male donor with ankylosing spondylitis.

The CDR3 sequence is CASSATRVRRDTQYF. The CDR3 region has the DNA TGTGCCAGCAGCGCAACCAGGGTCCGGAGAGATACGCAGTATTTT. The V and J genes are TRBV9 and TRBJ2-3; weak D call: TRBD1 (5 bases). The V gene's germline CDR1 is SGDLS and CDR2 YYNGEE. CDR3 size: 15 residues. V lost 3 bases and J lost 5, with 16 bases in between.